Each of the 29 T cell receptor beta chains below was sequenced from the same sample in a study of T-cell reconstitution after alpha-beta-depleted transplantation in children. Preparing the TCRbeta library involved the use of unique molecular identifiers. Via MiXCR, TCRdb re-called the PCR reads, giving one row per CDR3 protein. The repertoire holds 100,000 to 120,000 distinct CDR3 sequences, 10% seen once, with approximately 7.6% in the top ten. The material was PBMCs from the stem cell graft donor, obtained from the stem cell graft. The receptors were sampled from a human donor who donated a stem cell graft to a child with acute lymphoblastic leukemia.

In this sample, this clonotype turned up many times. The chain combines TRBV28 with TRBJ2-7; 8 nucleotides align to TRBD1. J gave up 2 bases and V 6 bases, and 9 bases lay outside the gene matches. Germline assignment: CDR1 MDHEN and CDR2 SYDVKM. The CDR3 is made up of 15 amino acids. The CDR3 here is CASRTDRDRTYEQYF. DNA for the CDR3: TGTGCCAGCAGAACCGACCGGGACAGGACCTACGAGCAGTACTTC.

This clonotype was counted many times. CDR3: CASSLADKQAFF. The CDR3 coding sequence is TGTGCCAGCAGTTTAGCCGACAAGCAAGCTTTCTTT. The V gene is TRBV12-3 or TRBV12-4, the J gene TRBJ1-1; D call uncertain. The CDR3 has 12 residues. V was shortened by 0 bases and J by 9 bases, with 8 bases between the two germline ends.

This clonotype appeared a few times. V is TRBV6-6 and J is TRBJ2-7; 8 bases are a match to TRBD1. CDR3 length: 12 residues. Looked up from germline, CDR1 is MNHNY and CDR2 is SVGAGI (reference sequence). V gave up 4 bases and J gave up 7 bases; unmatched junction bases: 3. For the CDR3, the DNA is TGTGCCAGCAGTTTCCGGGACAGGGAGCAGTACTTC. Its translation is CASSFRDREQYF.

This clonotype was detected many times. V usage is TRBV6-2 or TRBV6-3 and J usage is TRBJ2-1, with D tentatively TRBD1 (6 bases). Germline V gene lookup returns CDR1 MNHEY and CDR2 SVGEGT. There are 14 residues in the CDR3. Trimming left V 8 bases short and J 10 bases short, with 21 bases between. Here the CDR3 DNA reads TGTGCCAGCGGAGCGAGCCGAGGCCAGGGGGAGCAGTTCTTC. Protein product: CASGASRGQGEQFF.

This clonotype appeared many times. The chain recombines TRBV5-1 with TRBJ2-7; tentatively, D is TRBD1 (6 bases). The CDR3 has 14 residues. Between the trimmed V and J ends, which lost 0 bases and 3 bases, there was a span of 10 bases. The germline V gene has CDR1 SGHRS and CDR2 YFSETQ. As DNA, the CDR3 is TGCGCCAGCAGCTTGGGGACAGAATTCTACGAGCAGTACTTC. This encodes CASSLGTEFYEQYF. The entire variable domain, with the rest obtained from reference TRBV5-1 and TRBJ2-7, is as follows: KAGVTQTPRYLIKTRGQQVTLSCSPISGHRSVSWYQQTPGQGLQFLFEYFSETQRNKGNFPGRFSGRQFSNSRSEMNVSTLELGDSALYLCASSLGTEFYEQYFGPGTRLTVT.

The chain joins TRBV7-9 to TRBJ2-5, with D perhaps given as TRBD1 or TRBD2 (7 bases each). With 5 bases removed from V and 4 bases from J, the gap between germline ends came to 23 bases. Germline V gene sequence: CDR1 SEHNR, CDR2 FQNEAQ (reference sequence). CDR3 size: 17 residues. CDR3: CASSKAGGRALLETQYF. In DNA, the CDR3 is TGTGCCAGCAGCAAAGCAGGGGGGAGGGCCCTCTTAGAGACCCAGTACTTC.

This clonotype was counted ten times or more. The gene calls are TRBV6-2 or TRBV6-3 and TRBJ2-5; D is unclear. Germline V lookup: CDR1 MNHEY, CDR2 SVGEGT. The CDR3 contains 12 residues. V was trimmed by 2 bases and J by 5 bases, leaving 6 bases between them. CDR3 bases: TGTGCCAGCAGTTACCCCCCCGAGACCCAGTACTTC. Translating gives CASSYPPETQYF.

This clonotype was found many times. CDR3 residues: CASSLGLAGRNEQFF. CDR3 bases: TGTGCCAGCAGCTTGGGACTAGCGGGACGCAATGAGCAGTTCTTC. The chain joins TRBV5-6 to TRBJ2-1, with 11 nucleotides matching TRBD2. The CDR3 runs to 15 residues. The junction had 2 bases not matched to a gene; V was cut back by 0 bases and J by 6 bases. Per germline, CDR1 SGHDT and CDR2 YYEEEE.

This clonotype was seen repeatedly, ten times or more. This chain joins TRBV7-2 and TRBJ2-1, with 10 positions matching TRBD1. V shed 5 bases, J shed 7 bases, and the junction held 8 bases outside the gene matches. The CDR3 runs to 15 residues. From germline, CDR1 is SGHTA and CDR2 FQGNSA. Here the CDR3 DNA reads TGTGCCAGCAGCCTGGACAGGGGGTTTGAGAATGAGCAGTTCTTC. Protein: CASSLDRGFENEQFF.

Ten or more counts support this clonotype. This chain uses TRBV6-6 with TRBJ1-5; the D is unclear. Germline V gives CDR1 MNHNY, CDR2 SVGAGI (reference sequence). The CDR3 is 12 residues long. The ends were cut back, 3 bases at V and 7 bases at J, with 7 bases in the middle. CDR3 residues: CASSYSVQPQHF. The CDR3 region has the DNA TGTGCCAGCAGTTATAGTGTGCAGCCCCAGCATTTT.

This clonotype was found many times. The V gene is TRBV20-1, the J gene TRBJ2-1, with TRBD1 as a possible D gene (6 bases). The CDR3 is 17 residues long. The ends were cut back, 0 bases at V and 6 bases at J, with 21 bases in the middle. The V gene's germline CDR1 is DFQATT and CDR2 SNEGSKA (reference sequence). CDR3 amino acids: CSARDLPRGRVVNEQFF. The CDR3 DNA sequence: TGCAGTGCTAGAGATCTGCCGAGGGGGAGAGTCGTCAATGAGCAGTTCTTC.

This clonotype was counted at least ten times. This chain's CDR3 is CASSSGTSGGPTDTQYF. The CDR3 bases are TGTGCCAGCAGTTCTGGGACTAGCGGGGGGCCCACAGATACGCAGTATTTT. The chain is built from TRBV6-5 and TRBJ2-3; TRBD2 matches 15 bases. Germline V gene data show CDR1 as MNHEY and CDR2 as SVGAGI. V lost 4 bases to trimming and J lost 2 bases; unmatched junction nucleotides: 4. The CDR3 consists of 17 residues.

At least ten counts were recorded for this clonotype. V gene TRBV12-3 or TRBV12-4 combines with J gene TRBJ2-2; D is undetermined. V lost 2 bases to trimming and J lost 1 base, with 14 bases between them. This CDR3 comprises 17 residues. In DNA, the CDR3 is TGTGCCAGCAGTTTATTAGGCCTCACTATGAACACCGGGGAGCTGTTTTTT. Translating gives CASSLLGLTMNTGELFF.

This clonotype was observed at least ten times. J is TRBJ1-5 and V is TRBV3-1; D ambiguous. Trimming shortened V by 0 bases and J by 1 base, and 10 bases separated the two germline ends. The CDR3 consists of 16 residues. The germline V gene encodes CDR1 LGHDT and CDR2 YNNKEL (reference sequence). The CDR3 region has the DNA TGTGCCAGCAGCCAAGATGGGCTGGGCAGCAATCAGCCCCAGCATTTT. This codes for CASSQDGLGSNQPQHF.

This clonotype was observed many times. This chain connects TRBV12-3 or TRBV12-4 to TRBJ1-2; 7 nucleotides align to TRBD1. CDR3 length: 17 residues. V shed 6 bases and J 4 bases; nucleotides not matched to a gene: 17. CDR3 sequence (DNA): TGTGCCAGCAGGGGAGGACAGGCGGCATCACCTGCCTATGGCTACACCTTC. Translation: CASRGGQAASPAYGYTF.

At least ten counts were recorded for this clonotype. For the CDR3, the DNA is TGCGCCAGCAGCCCCGGACCTACCGGGAATGAGCAGTTCTTC. Translation gives CASSPGPTGNEQFF. This chain connects TRBV5-1 to TRBJ2-1; the D is unclear. CDR3 length: 14 residues. The ends were cut back, 4 bases at V and 7 bases at J, with 15 bases in the middle. Per the germline V gene, CDR1 is SGHRS and CDR2 is YFSETQ.

The sample holds many counts of this clonotype. The rearrangement joins TRBV6-5 to TRBJ2-6; D is possibly TRBD1 (6 bases). The CDR3 is 14 amino acids. The germline V and J ends were trimmed by 7 bases and 1 base, with 8 bases remaining between them. The V gene's germline CDR1 is MNHEY and CDR2 SVGAGI. The chain's CDR3 is CASTGQSGANVLTF. DNA of the CDR3: TGTGCCAGCACCGGACAGTCTGGGGCCAACGTCCTGACTTTC.

This clonotype was seen ten or more times. The chain joins TRBV6-1 to TRBJ2-7, with D perhaps matching TRBD2 (6 bases). Per the germline V gene, CDR1 is MNHNS and CDR2 is SASEGT. The CDR3 is made up of 18 amino acids. Deletions cut 6 bases from V and 3 bases from J, with 27 bases between. CDR3 sequence reads: CASSLLPAGVDRNYEQYF. The CDR3 nucleotides are TGTGCCAGCAGCCTCCTACCAGCGGGTGTTGATCGGAACTACGAGCAGTACTTC.

Ten or more counts support this clonotype. The genes are TRBV20-1 and TRBJ1-5; 7 bases map to TRBD1. The length of the CDR3 is 17 residues. V gave up 3 bases and J gave up 4 bases; unmatched junction bases: 15. The germline gives CDR1 DFQATT, CDR2 SNEGSKA (reference sequence). CDR3 residues: CSARRTAGAGGNQPQHF. The CDR3 DNA sequence: TGCAGTGCTAGGAGGACAGCGGGGGCAGGGGGGAATCAGCCCCAGCATTTT.

This clonotype showed up many times. V and J are TRBV18 and TRBJ1-4; D call uncertain. This CDR3 spans 17 amino acids. With 1 base removed from V and 7 bases from J, the gap between germline ends came to 19 bases. CDR1 is KGHSH and CDR2 is LQKENI in the germline V gene. The CDR3 coding sequence is TGTGCCAGCTCACCACAAACGGGGTCCACCTGGGGTGAAAAACTGTTTTTT. Translated, it gives CASSPQTGSTWGEKLFF.

This clonotype appeared many times. The CDR3 protein is CASSVGGGRGTNQYF. The CDR3 DNA sequence: TGTGCCAGCAGCGTAGGTGGCGGGAGGGGCACCAATCAGTACTTC. The chain combines TRBV9 with TRBJ2-4, with 9 positions matching TRBD2. V dropped 0 bases and J dropped 12; count of bases not matched to a gene: 10. Germline V lookup: CDR1 SGDLS, CDR2 YYNGEE. The CDR3 contains 15 residues.

This clonotype was seen just once. The V call is TRBV7-8, the J call TRBJ1-3, with D tentatively TRBD1 (6 bases). The CDR3 has 14 amino acids. The V gene's germline CDR1 is SGHVS and CDR2 FQNEAQ. V shed 5 bases and J shed 2 bases, with 10 bases lying between them. The CDR3 DNA sequence: TGTGCCAGCAGCACGAACAGGGCTGGAAACACCATATATTTT. This encodes CASSTNRAGNTIYF.

This clonotype was detected only a few times. The gene calls are TRBV3-1 and TRBJ2-7; D unclear. This CDR3 is 15 amino acids long. V was shortened by 4 bases and J by 3 bases, with 16 bases between the two germline ends. The germline V gene has CDR1 LGHDT and CDR2 YNNKEL (reference sequence). CDR3 sequence (DNA): TGTGCCAGCAGCCCCCGGACCCAGAGGATCTACGAGCAGTACTTC. This encodes CASSPRTQRIYEQYF.

This clonotype was observed many times. The chain joins TRBV7-8 to TRBJ2-3; TRBD1 matches at 7 bases. Trimming removed 1 base from V and 4 bases from J; junction bases left unmatched: 8. This CDR3 comprises 16 residues. CDR1 is SGHVS and CDR2 is FQNEAQ in the germline V gene. The DNA of the CDR3 is TGTGCCAGCAGCTTAGGGAACAGGGGAATCGCAGATACGCAGTATTTT. It codes for CASSLGNRGIADTQYF.

This clonotype came up many times. The chain couples TRBV10-3 to TRBJ1-2; no clear D gene. This CDR3 spans 14 amino acids. V was pared by 0 bases and J by 1 base, with 6 bases between. Looked up from germline, CDR1 is ENHRY and CDR2 is SYGVKD. The CDR3 is CAISESSLNYGYTF. The CDR3 DNA sequence: TGTGCCATCAGTGAGTCTTCTCTTAACTATGGCTACACCTTC.

This clonotype was counted only a few times. This chain uses TRBV20-1 with TRBJ1-5; D unresolved. Germline CDR1 and CDR2: DFQATT and SNEGSKA (reference sequence). The CDR3 covers 13 residues. V was cut by 3 bases and J by 9 bases, with 15 bases left in between. Written as DNA, the CDR3 is TGCAGTGCTAGTGGGAGGGCTAGAGGGCCCCAGCATTTT. It yields the protein CSASGRARGPQHF.

The chain employs TRBV5-1 and TRBJ2-6; D remains unclear. The V gene lost 3 bases and the J gene lost 2 bases, with 9 bases spanning the gap. Germline CDR1 is SGHRS and CDR2 is YFSETQ. CDR3 length equals 15 residues. The CDR3 DNA reads as TGCGCCAGCAGCTCAACAGTACCTGGGGCCAACGTCCTGACTTTC. It is translated as CASSSTVPGANVLTF.

This clonotype was counted many times. The chain carries TRBV29-1 and TRBJ1-5, with no clear D. Trimming removed 2 bases at V and 3 bases at J, with 8 bases between. This CDR3 has 13 amino acids. Germline V lookup: CDR1 SQVTM, CDR2 ANQGSEA. In DNA, the CDR3 is TGCAGCGTTGAATTGGGCACCAATCAGCCCCAGCATTTT. Protein: CSVELGTNQPQHF.

This clonotype was seen ten or more times. The chain has TRBV20-1 and TRBJ1-2, with 7 nucleotides matching TRBD1. The germline V gene has CDR1 DFQATT and CDR2 SNEGSKA (reference sequence). After removal of 6 bases from V and 6 bases from J, the junction contained 10 bases not matched to a gene. The CDR3 loop spans 13 amino acids. This chain's CDR3 is CSAQRQGTNGYTF. Here the CDR3 DNA reads TGCAGTGCCCAAAGACAGGGTACGAATGGCTACACCTTC.